Below are 15 T cell receptor beta chains sequenced from a single sample in a study of metastatic and nonmetastatic thyroid tumors (dated by TCRdb to 2018 to 2020). Preparation of the library involved PCR. These reads were obtained on an Illumina HiSeq 4000. TCRdb handled the public reads itself, with Q25 trimming in fastp and clone calling in MiXCR, and kept productive beta chains. The sample has 20,000 to 30,000 clones on record, 10% to 15% of them singletons. Roughly 5.3% of the sample is taken by the ten largest. No patient had received any treatment before thyroid surgery. Specimen: blood. The receptors were gathered from a female donor with papillary thyroid cancer or a benign thyroid nodule (not recorded which). Some clones in this sample may be carry-over from other donors' samples.

This clone was recorded at least ten times. This chain joins TRBV12-3 or TRBV12-4 and TRBJ1-3; the match to TRBD1 covers 8 bases. This CDR3 is 18 amino acids long. The J segment lost 1 base and the V segment lost 0 bases, leaving 8 bases of the junction unmatched. CDR3 protein: CASSLAQGQVVSGNTIYF. The DNA of the CDR3 is TGTGCCAGCAGTTTAGCGCAGGGACAGGTAGTTTCTGGAAACACCATATATTTT.

This clone has at least ten counts. V usage is TRBV19 and J usage is TRBJ2-5; 9 bases agree with TRBD1. The CDR3 spans 17 residues. Germline CDR1 reads LNHDA; CDR2 reads SQIVND (reference sequence). The CDR3 sequence: CPYPPGQGNSVRETQYF. As DNA, the CDR3 is TGTCCATACCCCCCGGGACAGGGCAATTCCGTGCGAGAGACCCAGTACTTC. Drawing the rest from reference TRBV19 and TRBJ2-5, the complete variable domain is DGGITQSPKYLFRKEGQNVTLSCEQNLNHDAMYWYRQDPGQGLRLIYYSQIVNDFQKGDIAEGYSVSREKKESFPLTVTSAQKNPTAFYLCPYPPGQGNSVRETQYFGPGTRLLVL.

This clone was counted ten times or more. The identical CDR3 is also encoded by other nucleotide sequences in the sample. The chain joins TRBV7-2 to TRBJ1-2; no definite D call. Trimming took 5 bases from V and 0 from J, leaving 7 bases between them. The CDR3 sequence is 13 residues long. The germline CDR1 and CDR2 sequences are SGHTA and FQGNSA. The CDR3 region is CASSDGTNYGYTF. The CDR3 nucleotides read TGTGCCAGCAGCGACGGGACTAACTATGGCTACACCTTC.

In its sample, this clone was seen many times. The J gene is TRBJ2-5, the V gene TRBV12-3 or TRBV12-4, with TRBD1 matching 10 bases. The V segment lost 3 bases and the J segment 2 bases; nucleotides outside the gene matches: 3. CDR3 length: 15 residues. CDR3 nucleotide sequence: TGTGCCAGCAGTTTCGGGACAGGGGTTCAAGAGACCCAGTACTTC. Amino acids: CASSFGTGVQETQYF.

This clone was picked up many times. V and J are TRBV30 and TRBJ2-2; D not certain. Germline loops: CDR1 GTSNPN, CDR2 SVGIG (reference sequence). CDR3 length: 14 residues. Trimming left V 4 bases short and J 3 bases short, with 12 bases between. The chain's CDR3 is CAWKAAEHTGELFF. The CDR3 bases are TGTGCCTGGAAAGCTGCCGAACACACCGGGGAGCTGTTTTTT.

Many counts were recorded for this clone. The genes are TRBV28 and TRBJ1-4, with D possibly matching TRBD1 (5 bases). The ends were cut back, 2 bases at V and 7 bases at J, with 14 bases in the middle. CDR1 is MDHEN and CDR2 is SYDVKM in the germline V gene. The CDR3 is 15 residues long. The DNA for the CDR3 is TGTGCCAGCAGTTTAGGGGCGGGGCGCGGTGAAAAACTGTTTTTT. The encoded protein is CASSLGAGRGEKLFF.

This clone was seen repeatedly, ten times or more. V and J are TRBV4-2 and TRBJ2-3; D ambiguous. Looked up from germline, CDR1 is LGHNA and CDR2 is YNFKEQ. V was cut by 0 bases and J by 2 bases, with 3 bases left in between. There are 13 residues in the CDR3. CDR3 sequence: CASSQELTDTQYF. The DNA for the CDR3 is TGTGCCAGCAGCCAAGAACTCACAGATACGCAGTATTTT.

This clone appeared many times. The chain carries TRBV6-1 and TRBJ1-1; TRBD1 aligns across 7 bases. Germline values: CDR1 MNHNS, CDR2 SASEGT. The CDR3 has 15 residues. V lost 5 bases, J lost 1 base, and 7 bases stayed unmatched. In nucleotides, the CDR3 is TGTGCCAGCAGTCTTTTTAGGACAGGGAACACTGAAGCTTTCTTT. This translates into CASSLFRTGNTEAFF.

V usage is TRBV30 and J usage is TRBJ2-7, with TRBD1 matching over 8 bases. The germline gives CDR1 GTSNPN, CDR2 SVGIG (reference sequence). Trimming cost V 1 base and J 3 bases; bases outside gene matches: 8. This CDR3 spans 15 amino acids. CDR3 nucleotide sequence: TGTGCCTGGAGTGATTCGTGGACAGGGAACTACGAGCAGTACTTC. This codes for CAWSDSWTGNYEQYF.

In its sample, this clone was seen many times. J is TRBJ2-2 and V is TRBV20-1, with 13 nucleotides matching TRBD2. The CDR3 is made up of 17 amino acids. The germline CDR1 and CDR2 sequences are DFQATT and SNEGSKA (reference sequence). V shed 0 bases and J 3 bases; nucleotides not matched to a gene: 4. CDR3 DNA sequence: TGCAGTGCTAGAGATTGGGGGACTAGCGGGGACACCGGGGAGCTGTTTTTT. Protein: CSARDWGTSGDTGELFF.

This clone was picked up many times. The chain couples TRBV25-1 to TRBJ2-1, with D tentatively TRBD2 (5 bases). Germline V CDR1 and CDR2: MGHDK, SYGVNS. Trimming removed 5 bases from V and 5 bases from J, with 16 bases in between. The CDR3 runs 15 residues. The CDR3 region is CASSTIPTRDNEQFF. The CDR3 DNA is TGTGCCAGCAGTACAATTCCTACTAGAGACAATGAGCAGTTCTTC.

In its sample, this clone is medium-sized. This chain links TRBV20-1 with TRBJ1-2, with D possibly matching TRBD1 (6 bases). From germline, CDR1 is DFQATT and CDR2 SNEGSKA (reference sequence). The CDR3 sequence is 12 residues long. DNA for the CDR3: TGCAGCCCTTTCAGGGGTACGGAAGGCTACACCTTC. Its translation: CSPFRGTEGYTF.

This clone was seen many times. The chain is built from TRBV2 and TRBJ1-5, with 7 bases identical to TRBD1. Germline CDR1 reads SNHLY; CDR2 reads FYNNEI. CDR3 length: 13 amino acids. V lost 6 bases to trimming and J lost 6 bases; unmatched junction nucleotides: 5. The CDR3 loop reads CASRGTAGQPQHF. The CDR3 DNA sequence: TGTGCCAGCAGAGGGACAGCCGGTCAGCCCCAGCATTTT.

This clone was found many times. The chain links TRBV12-3 or TRBV12-4 to TRBJ1-2; D possibly corresponds to TRBD1 (5 bases). This CDR3 contains 15 residues. Trimming cost V 2 bases and J 8 bases, with 18 bases left between them. The CDR3 protein is CASSLFTGPFFGYTF. In nucleotides, the CDR3 is TGTGCCAGCAGTTTATTTACGGGACCCTTTTTCGGCTACACCTTC.

Ten or more counts support this clone. This chain joins TRBV5-4 and TRBJ2-7; 13 bases align to TRBD2. With V trimmed by 3 bases and J by 0 bases, 9 bases remained unmatched. The germline V gene encodes CDR1 SGHNT and CDR2 YYREEE (reference sequence). CDR3 length equals 18 residues. The CDR3 region is CASSWGGLAGSSSYEQYF. The CDR3 coding sequence is TGTGCCAGCAGCTGGGGGGGACTAGCGGGATCCTCCTCCTACGAGCAGTACTTC.